One T cell receptor beta chain is described in this entry. Antigen: not known. Treatment given: around 19 received Ad26.COV2.S at low or high dose, single or two shots; about 5 received placebo; per-sample allocation not given. Samples were taken on day 63 after the first vaccine or placebo injection. The length of the CDR3 is 14 residues. The V gene lost 1 base and the J gene lost 0 bases, with 10 bases spanning the gap. CDR1 SQVTM and CDR2 ANQGSEA come from the germline V gene. The data originate from a study of Ad26.COV2.S vaccination and SARS-CoV-2 variants. Study at large: Vaccine-arm donor from the placebo-controlled COV1001 Ad26.COV2.S trial. Recipients of Ad26.COV2.S got it intramuscularly, once or twice 56 days apart. Findings and limits, study-wide: Vaccinees and placebo recipients showed similar non-spike TCR breadth. Spike-specific TCR breadth ran higher among vaccine recipients than placebo recipients.

Method: immunoSEQ multiplex PCR; TCRdb's copy keeps in-frame clones and lacks some. The repertoire consists of 400,000 to 450,000 clones, with less than 95% occurring once and the leading ten covering more than 3.5%. The rearrangement joins TRBV29-1 to TRBJ2-7, with D uncertain. This TCR came from a person between 18 and 60 years old who received the Ad26.COV2.S COVID-19 vaccine or a placebo. The source material was peripheral blood, sampled in a trial of Ad26.COV2.S vaccine versus placebo. The CDR3 loop is CSVEVDPVSYEQYF. CDR3 nucleotide sequence: TGCAGCGTTGAAGTAGATCCCGTCTCCTACGAGCAGTACTTC.